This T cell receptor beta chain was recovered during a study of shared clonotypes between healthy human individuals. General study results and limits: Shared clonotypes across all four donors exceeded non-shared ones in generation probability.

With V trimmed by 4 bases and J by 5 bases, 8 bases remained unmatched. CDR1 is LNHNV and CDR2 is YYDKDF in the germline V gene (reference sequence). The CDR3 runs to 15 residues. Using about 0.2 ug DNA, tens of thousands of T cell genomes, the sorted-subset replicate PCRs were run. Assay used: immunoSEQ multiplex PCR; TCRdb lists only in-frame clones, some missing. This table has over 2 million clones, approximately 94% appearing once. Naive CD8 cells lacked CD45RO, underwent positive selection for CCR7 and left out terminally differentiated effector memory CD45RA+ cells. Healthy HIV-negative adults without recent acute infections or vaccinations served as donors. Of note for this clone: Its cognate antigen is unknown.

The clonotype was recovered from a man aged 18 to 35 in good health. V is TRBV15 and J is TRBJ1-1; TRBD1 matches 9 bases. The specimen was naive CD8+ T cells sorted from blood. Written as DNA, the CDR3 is TGTGCCACCAGCACGGACAGGGGTGCGGAGACTGAAGCTTTCTTT. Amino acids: CATSTDRGAETEAFF.